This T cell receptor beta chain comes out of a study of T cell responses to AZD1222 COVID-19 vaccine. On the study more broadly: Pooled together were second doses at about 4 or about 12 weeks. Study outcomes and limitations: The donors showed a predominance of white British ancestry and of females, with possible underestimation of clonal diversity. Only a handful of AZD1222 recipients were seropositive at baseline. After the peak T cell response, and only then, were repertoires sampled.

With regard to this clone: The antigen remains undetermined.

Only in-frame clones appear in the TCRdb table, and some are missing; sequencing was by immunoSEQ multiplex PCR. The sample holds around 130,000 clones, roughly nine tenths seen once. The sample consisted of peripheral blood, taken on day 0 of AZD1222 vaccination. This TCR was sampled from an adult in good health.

CDR3 sequence (DNA): TGTGCCAGCAGTTCTCCGACTAGTTCAGATACGCAGTATTTT. Translation: CASSSPTSSDTQYF. The chain combines TRBV27 with TRBJ2-3; possible D gene TRBD2, 6 bases. CDR3 length: 14 amino acids. Germline V gene sequence: CDR1 MNHEY, CDR2 SMNVEV (reference sequence). V was shortened by 4 bases and J by 4 bases, with 12 bases between the two germline ends.